This entry lists 25 T cell receptor beta chains sequenced from one sample in a study of blood T cell repertoires in COVID-19. This table comes from immunoSEQ multiplex PCR, and its TCRdb copy is limited to in-frame clones, with some not included. Among around 200,000 clones listed, around 87% were seen once. Material: peripheral blood. These receptors came from a man aged 18 to 29 with active or convalescent COVID-19.

The V gene is TRBV7-9, the J gene TRBJ2-2; 10 bases map to TRBD2. Germline assignment: CDR1 SEHNR and CDR2 FQNEAQ (reference sequence). The CDR3 spans 18 residues. J was trimmed by 5 bases and V by 3 bases; bases with no gene match: 12. The CDR3 here is CASSFPPLAGYLTGELFF. CDR3 bases: TGTGCCAGCAGCTTCCCCCCACTAGCGGGGTATTTGACCGGGGAGCTGTTTTTT.

The chain couples TRBV19 to TRBJ2-2; D perhaps matches TRBD2 (6 bases). There are 15 residues in the CDR3. Trimming pared 4 bases from V and 3 bases from J, leaving 12 bases between. Germline-derived CDR1 and CDR2 are LNHDA and SQIVND (reference sequence). CDR3 DNA sequence: TGTGCCAGTAGTACCCCAGGGAGGCACACCGGGGAGCTGTTTTTT. Translated: CASSTPGRHTGELFF.

The chain combines TRBV15 with TRBJ1-4, with 7 bases aligning to TRBD1. This CDR3 has 16 residues. J lost 0 bases, V lost 6 bases, and 7 bases had no gene match. The germline gives CDR1 LNHNV, CDR2 YYDKDF (reference sequence). The CDR3 nucleotides are TGTGCCACCAGGCGGGACAGTTATTCAACTAATGAAAAACTGTTTTTT. It codes for CATRRDSYSTNEKLFF. The whole variable domain, remainder taken from reference TRBV15 and TRBJ1-4, is DAMVIQNPRYQVTQFGKPVTLSCSQTLNHNVMYWYQQKSSQAPKLLFHYYDKDFNNEADTPDNFQSRRPNTSFCFLDIRSPGLGDTAMYLCATRRDSYSTNEKLFFGSGTQLSVL.

V is TRBV6-1 and J is TRBJ1-2; D is perhaps TRBD1 (6 bases). V was shortened by 1 base and J by 4 bases, with 7 bases between the two germline ends. The CDR3 covers 13 residues. In germline, CDR1 is MNHNS, CDR2 SASEGT. In DNA form, the CDR3 reads TGTGCCAGCAGTGAAGGGACAGCCTATGGCTACACCTTC. This gives the protein CASSEGTAYGYTF.

The rearrangement links TRBV7-2 to TRBJ2-5; TRBD2 aligns across 11 bases. This CDR3 has 18 amino acids. J was trimmed by 4 bases and V by 1 base; bases with no gene match: 11. Germline loops: CDR1 SGHTA, CDR2 FQGNSA. In DNA, the CDR3 is TGTGCCAGCAGCTTAGTTACTAGCGGGAGTGAGGCTGGAGAGACCCAGTACTTC. Protein: CASSLVTSGSEAGETQYF. The full variable domain, in which reference TRBV7-2 and TRBJ2-5 provide the parts outside the CDR3, is GAGVSQSPSNKVTEKGKDVELRCDPISGHTALYWYRQSLGQGLEFLIYFQGNSAPDKSGLPSDRFSAERTGGSVSTLTIQRTQQEDSAVYLCASSLVTSGSEAGETQYFGPGTRLLVL.

The J gene is TRBJ1-1, the V gene TRBV19; weak D call: TRBD1 (6 bases). Deletions cut 5 bases from V and 1 base from J, with 14 bases between. The length of the CDR3 is 15 residues. Germline loops: CDR1 LNHDA, CDR2 SQIVND (reference sequence). CDR3 DNA: TGTGCCAGTAGTCCATACAGGGCCGGGAACACTGAAGCTTTCTTT. Translated: CASSPYRAGNTEAFF. The whole variable domain, filled in from reference TRBV19 and TRBJ1-1, reads DGGITQSPKYLFRKEGQNVTLSCEQNLNHDAMYWYRQDPGQGLRLIYYSQIVNDFQKGDIAEGYSVSREKKESFPLTVTSAQKNPTAFYLCASSPYRAGNTEAFFGQGTRLTVV.

This clone was seen a few times. The chain carries TRBV3-1 (or the pseudogene TRBV3-2) and TRBJ1-2, with D unresolved. This CDR3 has 14 residues. Germline V lookup: CDR1 LGHDT, CDR2 YNNKEL (reference sequence). V was shortened by 5 bases and J by 0 bases, with 10 bases between the two germline ends. The CDR3 loop reads CASSLTETNYGYTF. The DNA of the CDR3 is TGTGCCAGCAGCTTGACTGAGACTAACTATGGCTACACCTTC.

The chain joins TRBV5-6 to TRBJ1-4, with no clear D. Germline loops: CDR1 SGHDT, CDR2 YYEEEE. Deletions cut 2 bases from V and 0 bases from J, with 11 bases between. The CDR3 length is 16 residues. CDR3 sequence reads: CASSLTIQATNEKLFF. The DNA of the CDR3 is TGTGCCAGCAGCTTAACCATCCAGGCAACTAATGAAAAACTGTTTTTT.

This sequence joins TRBV27 and TRBJ1-2; 7 nucleotides line up with TRBD1. This CDR3 has 13 amino acids. Germline V gives CDR1 MNHEY, CDR2 SMNVEV (reference sequence). Unmatched junction bases numbered 5, after V lost 3 bases and J lost 7 bases. The CDR3 sequence: CASSFTGVAGYTF. CDR3 coding DNA: TGTGCCAGCAGTTTCACAGGGGTCGCTGGCTACACCTTC.

The rearrangement joins TRBV2 to TRBJ1-4; possibly TRBD1 for D (6 bases). Trimming removed 6 bases at V and 7 bases at J, with 12 bases between. Germline V gene data show CDR1 as SNHLY and CDR2 as FYNNEI. The CDR3 spans 13 residues. The CDR3 DNA is TGTGCCAGCAGGTTCGGGGGGCGTGAAAAACTGTTTTTT. Protein: CASRFGGREKLFF.

This chain connects TRBV18 to TRBJ1-1; D is possibly TRBD1 (6 bases). Trimming removed 2 bases at V and 5 bases at J, with 6 bases between. The CDR3 runs to 12 residues. The germline gives CDR1 KGHSH, CDR2 LQKENI. The CDR3 sequence: CASSPGTTEAFF. CDR3 DNA sequence: TGTGCCAGCTCACCAGGGACAACTGAAGCTTTCTTT.

This chain uses TRBV9 with TRBJ2-5; 7 bases map to TRBD2. Germline-derived CDR1 and CDR2 are SGDLS and YYNGEE. Germline trimming cut 3 bases from V and 2 bases from J; bases unmatched to any gene: 7. The CDR3 sequence is 15 residues long. The CDR3 reads CASSAQTSRQETQYF. In nucleotides, the CDR3 is TGTGCCAGCAGCGCCCAGACTAGCAGGCAAGAGACCCAGTACTTC.

The gene calls are TRBV11-3 and TRBJ1-2; TRBD1 matches 7 bases. Unmatched junction bases numbered 1, after V lost 0 bases and J lost 3 bases. This CDR3 contains 14 residues. Looked up from germline, CDR1 is SGHNT and CDR2 is YENEEA. The CDR3 is CASSLDGQDYGYTF. The CDR3 nucleotides read TGTGCCAGCAGCTTAGATGGACAGGACTATGGCTACACCTTC.

The chain joins TRBV10-3 to TRBJ2-2; TRBD2 is a possible D gene (5 bases). The germline V gene encodes CDR1 ENHRY and CDR2 SYGVKD. The CDR3 is made up of 16 amino acids. Trimming removed 5 bases at V and 1 base at J, with 14 bases between. This chain's CDR3 is CAISLELAGNTGELFF. DNA of the CDR3: TGTGCCATCAGTCTTGAGCTAGCCGGGAACACCGGGGAGCTGTTTTTT.

This clone was seen a few times. The J gene is TRBJ2-2, the V gene TRBV5-1; TRBD1 matches at 7 bases. CDR1 and CDR2 (germline): SGHRS, YFSETQ. The CDR3 runs to 15 residues. V lost 5 bases, J lost 5 bases, and 9 bases stayed unmatched. The CDR3 sequence: CASSPGTAPTGELFF. DNA for the CDR3: TGCGCCAGCAGTCCCGGGACAGCGCCTACCGGGGAGCTGTTTTTT.

This clone appeared a few times. The rearrangement links TRBV7-3 to TRBJ2-5; 10 bases map to TRBD2. V trimming: 2 bases; J trimming: 4 bases; junction bases outside the gene matches: 10. CDR1 is SGHTA and CDR2 is FQGTGA in the germline V gene. The CDR3 extends over 17 amino acids. DNA for the CDR3: TGTGCCAGCAGCTTAGCCCCAGCGGGAGGGCTCTTAGAGACCCAGTACTTC. Its translation: CASSLAPAGGLLETQYF.

This clone was counted a few times. The chain couples TRBV12-5 to TRBJ2-1; D possibly corresponds to TRBD2 (5 bases). The CDR3 loop spans 13 amino acids. Germline assignment: CDR1 LGHNT and CDR2 FRNRAP. The V and J ends lost 4 bases and 10 bases respectively, with 14 bases between them. CDR3 protein: CASGSPGLLEQFF. The CDR3 DNA reads as TGTGCTAGTGGTTCGCCGGGATTATTAGAGCAGTTCTTC.

The rearrangement links TRBV28 to TRBJ1-1, with D perhaps matching TRBD1 (5 bases). This CDR3 contains 14 residues. With 7 bases removed from V and 2 bases from J, the gap between germline ends came to 14 bases. Looked up from germline, CDR1 is MDHEN and CDR2 is SYDVKM. This CDR3 reads CASTSWGGNTEAFF. The CDR3 DNA is TGTGCCAGCACCTCTTGGGGGGGAAACACTGAAGCTTTCTTT.

This clone was detected once. The rearrangement links TRBV18 to TRBJ1-5; D call uncertain. The CDR3 has 15 residues. The V gene's germline CDR1 is KGHSH and CDR2 LQKENI. Trimming removed 6 bases from V and 4 bases from J, with 16 bases in between. The chain's CDR3 is CASSRRQVANQPQHF. In nucleotides, the CDR3 is TGTGCCAGCTCCCGCCGACAAGTTGCAAATCAGCCCCAGCATTTT.

This CDR3 is CASSLAWVAGDNEQFF. DNA of the CDR3: TGTGCCAGCAGCTTAGCGTGGGTAGCGGGGGACAATGAGCAGTTCTTC. The V gene is TRBV11-1, the J gene TRBJ2-1, with 9 nucleotides matching TRBD2. With 0 bases clipped from V and 5 bases from J, the junction kept 5 bases outside the gene matches. CDR3 length: 16 residues. The germline V gene encodes CDR1 SGHAT and CDR2 FQDESV (reference sequence). The full variable domain, with the rest looked up from reference TRBV11-1 and TRBJ2-1, is EAEVAQSPRYKITEKSQAVAFWCDPISGHATLYWYRQILGQGPELLVQFQDESVVDDSQLPKDRFSAERLKGVDSTLKIQPAELGDSAMYLCASSLAWVAGDNEQFFGPGTRLTVL.

The chain links TRBV27 to TRBJ2-1; weak D call: TRBD2 (6 bases). The germline V gene encodes CDR1 MNHEY and CDR2 SMNVEV (reference sequence). This CDR3 is built from 16 residues. Trimming left V 5 bases short and J 1 base short, with 15 bases between. Written as DNA, the CDR3 is TGTGCCAGCAGTCCCAGACTAGATTGGTCCTACAATGAGCAGTTCTTC. Translation gives CASSPRLDWSYNEQFF.

This clone was picked up one time. The chain is built from TRBV19 and TRBJ1-2; 7 nucleotides line up with TRBD1. Germline values: CDR1 LNHDA, CDR2 SQIVND (reference sequence). V gave up 9 bases and J gave up 3 bases; unmatched junction bases: 4. The CDR3 totals 12 residues. CDR3 sequence: CASSGGDYGYTF. CDR3 nucleotides: TGTGCCAGCTCAGGGGGAGACTATGGCTACACCTTC.

J is TRBJ1-3 and V is TRBV7-2; weak D call: TRBD1 (5 bases). Germline lookup yields CDR1 SGHTA and CDR2 FQGNSA. This CDR3 has 17 residues. Trimming took 5 bases from V and 0 from J, leaving 17 bases between them. CDR3 sequence reads: CASSQERAGFSGNTIYF. Here the CDR3 DNA reads TGTGCCAGCAGCCAAGAACGTGCAGGGTTCTCTGGAAACACCATATATTTT.

This chain links TRBV4-1 with TRBJ2-7; D is possibly TRBD1 (6 bases). The germline gives CDR1 MGHRA, CDR2 YSYEKL. The V and J ends lost 0 bases and 4 bases respectively, with 13 bases between them. This CDR3 contains 15 residues. The chain's CDR3 is CASSQDATGLYEQYV. CDR3 DNA sequence: TGCGCCAGCAGCCAAGATGCAACAGGGTTGTACGAGCAGTACGTC.

A few counts support this clone. The chain employs TRBV5-1 and TRBJ1-4; 7 bases fit TRBD1. CDR3 length: 16 amino acids. Germline assignment: CDR1 SGHRS and CDR2 YFSETQ. Trimming at V came to 4 bases and at J to 8 bases, leaving 14 bases not matched to a gene. Here the CDR3 reads CASSPQPTGSGEKLFF. CDR3 in DNA: TGCGCCAGCAGCCCTCAACCGACAGGGTCGGGAGAAAAACTGTTTTTT.